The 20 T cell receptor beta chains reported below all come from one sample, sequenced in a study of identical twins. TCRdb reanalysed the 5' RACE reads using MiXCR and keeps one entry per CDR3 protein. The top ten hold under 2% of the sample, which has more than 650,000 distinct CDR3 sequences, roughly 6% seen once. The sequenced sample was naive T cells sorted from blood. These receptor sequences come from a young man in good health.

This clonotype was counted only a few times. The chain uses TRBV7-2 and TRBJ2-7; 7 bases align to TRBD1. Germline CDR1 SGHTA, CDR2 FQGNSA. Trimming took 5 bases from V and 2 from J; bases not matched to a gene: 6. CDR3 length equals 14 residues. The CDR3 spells CASSREDRTYEQYF. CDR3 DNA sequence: TGTGCCAGCAGCCGAGAGGACAGGACCTACGAGCAGTACTTC.

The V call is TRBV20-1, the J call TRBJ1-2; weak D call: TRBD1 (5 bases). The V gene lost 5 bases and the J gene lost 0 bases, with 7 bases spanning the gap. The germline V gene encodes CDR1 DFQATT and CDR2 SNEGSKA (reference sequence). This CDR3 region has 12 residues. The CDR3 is CSAGGTNYGYTF. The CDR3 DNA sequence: TGCAGTGCTGGGGGGACTAACTATGGCTACACCTTC.

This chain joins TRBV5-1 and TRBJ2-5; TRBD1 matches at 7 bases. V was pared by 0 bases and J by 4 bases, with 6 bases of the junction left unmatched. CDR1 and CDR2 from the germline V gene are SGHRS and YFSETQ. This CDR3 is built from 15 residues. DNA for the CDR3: TGCGCCAGCAGCTTGGTTCCGACAGGGCCAGAGACCCAGTACTTC. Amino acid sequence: CASSLVPTGPETQYF.

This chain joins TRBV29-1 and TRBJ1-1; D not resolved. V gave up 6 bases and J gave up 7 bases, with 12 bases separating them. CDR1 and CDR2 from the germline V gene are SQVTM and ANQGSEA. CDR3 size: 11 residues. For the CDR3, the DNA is TGCAGCGTCTCTCCGGGCGGTGAAGCTTTCTTT. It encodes CSVSPGGEAFF.

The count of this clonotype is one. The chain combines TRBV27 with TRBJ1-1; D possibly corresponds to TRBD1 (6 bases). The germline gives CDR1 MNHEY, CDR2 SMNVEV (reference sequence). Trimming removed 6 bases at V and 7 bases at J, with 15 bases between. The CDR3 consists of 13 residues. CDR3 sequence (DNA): TGTGCCAGCAGCTCCCAGGGGCAGGGTGAAGCTTTCTTT. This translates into CASSSQGQGEAFF.

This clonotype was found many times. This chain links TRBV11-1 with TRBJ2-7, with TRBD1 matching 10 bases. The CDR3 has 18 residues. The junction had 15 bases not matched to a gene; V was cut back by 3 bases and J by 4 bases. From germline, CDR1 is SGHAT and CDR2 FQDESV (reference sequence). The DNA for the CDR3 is TGTGCCAGCAGCTTTCCGGGACAGGGGATCAGTAGGGCTTACGAGCAGTACTTC. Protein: CASSFPGQGISRAYEQYF.

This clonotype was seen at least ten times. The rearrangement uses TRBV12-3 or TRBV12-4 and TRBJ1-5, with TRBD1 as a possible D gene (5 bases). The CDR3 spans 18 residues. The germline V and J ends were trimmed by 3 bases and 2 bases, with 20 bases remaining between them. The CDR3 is CASSFIGTGRGGNQPQHF. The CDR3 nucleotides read TGTGCCAGCAGTTTTATCGGGACGGGGAGAGGAGGCAATCAGCCCCAGCATTTT.

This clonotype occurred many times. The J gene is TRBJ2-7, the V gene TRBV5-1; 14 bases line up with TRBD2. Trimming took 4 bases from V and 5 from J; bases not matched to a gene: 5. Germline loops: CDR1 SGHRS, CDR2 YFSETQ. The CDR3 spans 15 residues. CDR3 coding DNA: TGCGCCAGCAGCACCGGGACTAGCGGGAGCGACGAGCAGTACGTC. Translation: CASSTGTSGSDEQYV.

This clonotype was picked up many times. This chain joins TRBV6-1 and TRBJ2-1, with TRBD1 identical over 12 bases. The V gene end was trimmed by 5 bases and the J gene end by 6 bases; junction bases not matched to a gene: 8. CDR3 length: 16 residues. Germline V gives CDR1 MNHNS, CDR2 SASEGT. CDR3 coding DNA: TGTGCCAGCAGTCTCAAGGCGGGACAGGGGGCCAATGAGCAGTTCTTC. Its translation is CASSLKAGQGANEQFF.

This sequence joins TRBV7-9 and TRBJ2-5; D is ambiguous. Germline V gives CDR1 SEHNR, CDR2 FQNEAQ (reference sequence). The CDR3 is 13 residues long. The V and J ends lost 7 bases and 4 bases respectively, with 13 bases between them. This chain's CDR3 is CASTLGPRETQYF. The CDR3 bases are TGTGCCAGCACCCTAGGACCCAGAGAGACCCAGTACTTC. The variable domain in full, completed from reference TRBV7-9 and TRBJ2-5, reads DTGVSQNPRHKITKRGQNVTFRCDPISEHNRLYWYRQTLGQGPEFLTYFQNEAQLEKSRLLSDRFSAERPKGSFSTLEIQRTEQGDSAMYLCASTLGPRETQYFGPGTRLLVL.

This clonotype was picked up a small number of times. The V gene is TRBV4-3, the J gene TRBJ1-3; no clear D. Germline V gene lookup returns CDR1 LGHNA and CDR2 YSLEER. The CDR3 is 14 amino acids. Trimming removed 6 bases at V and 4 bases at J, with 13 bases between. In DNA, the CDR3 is TGCGCCAGCAGTCCGGGCCCCGGCGGAAACACCATATATTTT. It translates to CASSPGPGGNTIYF.

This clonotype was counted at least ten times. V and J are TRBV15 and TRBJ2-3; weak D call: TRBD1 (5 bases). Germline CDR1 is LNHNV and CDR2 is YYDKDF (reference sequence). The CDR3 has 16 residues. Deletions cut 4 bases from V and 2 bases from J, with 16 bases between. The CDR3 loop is CATSTLYRGYTDTQYF. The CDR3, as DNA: TGTGCCACCAGCACCCTCTATAGGGGTTACACAGATACGCAGTATTTT.

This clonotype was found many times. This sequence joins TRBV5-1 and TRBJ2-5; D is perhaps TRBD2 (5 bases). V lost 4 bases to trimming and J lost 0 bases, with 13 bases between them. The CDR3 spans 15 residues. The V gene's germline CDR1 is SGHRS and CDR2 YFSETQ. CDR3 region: CASSEGAPNQETQYF. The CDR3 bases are TGCGCCAGCAGCGAGGGAGCCCCCAACCAAGAGACCCAGTACTTC.

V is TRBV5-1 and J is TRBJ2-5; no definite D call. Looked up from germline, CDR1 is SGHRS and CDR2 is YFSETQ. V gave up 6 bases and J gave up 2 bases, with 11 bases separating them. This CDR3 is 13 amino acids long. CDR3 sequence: CASKRPKQETQYF. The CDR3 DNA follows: TGCGCCAGCAAGAGGCCGAAACAAGAGACCCAGTACTTC.

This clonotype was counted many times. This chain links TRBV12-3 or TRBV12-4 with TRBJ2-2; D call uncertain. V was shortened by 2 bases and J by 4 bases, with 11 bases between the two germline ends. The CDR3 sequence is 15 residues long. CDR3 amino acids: CASSLWGQVTGELFF. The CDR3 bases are TGTGCCAGCAGTTTATGGGGTCAAGTCACCGGGGAGCTGTTTTTT.

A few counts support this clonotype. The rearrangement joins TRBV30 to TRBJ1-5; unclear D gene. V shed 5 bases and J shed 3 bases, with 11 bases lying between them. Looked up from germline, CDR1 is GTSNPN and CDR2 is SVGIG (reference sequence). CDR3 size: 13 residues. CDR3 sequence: CAWGLELNQPQHF. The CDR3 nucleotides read TGTGCCTGGGGGTTGGAACTCAATCAGCCCCAGCATTTT. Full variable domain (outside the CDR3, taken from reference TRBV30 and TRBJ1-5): SQTIHQWPATLVQPVGSPLSLECTVEGTSNPNLYWYRQAAGRGLQLLFYSVGIGQISSEVPQNLSASRPQDRQFILSSKKLLLSDSGFYLCAWGLELNQPQHFGDGTRLSIL.

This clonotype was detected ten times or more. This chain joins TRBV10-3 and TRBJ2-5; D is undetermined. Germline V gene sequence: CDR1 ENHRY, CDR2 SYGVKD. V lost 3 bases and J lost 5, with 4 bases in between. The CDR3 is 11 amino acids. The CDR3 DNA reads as TGTGCCATCAGTGACGGGGAGACCCAGTACTTC. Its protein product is CAISDGETQYF.

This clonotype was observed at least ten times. CDR3 loop: CASSQVTGRDGYTF. The CDR3 DNA is TGTGCCAGCAGCCAAGTTACAGGGCGGGACGGCTACACCTTC. The chain recombines TRBV4-2 with TRBJ1-2; the D gene is possibly TRBD1 (6 bases). The ends were cut back, 1 base at V and 8 bases at J, with 14 bases in the middle. Germline-derived CDR1 and CDR2 are LGHNA and YNFKEQ. This CDR3 is built from 14 residues.

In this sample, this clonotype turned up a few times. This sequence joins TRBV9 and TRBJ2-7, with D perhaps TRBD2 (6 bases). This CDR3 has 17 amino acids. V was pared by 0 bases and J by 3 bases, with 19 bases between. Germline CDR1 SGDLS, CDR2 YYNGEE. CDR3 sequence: CASSVGSGSLAIYEQYF. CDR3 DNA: TGTGCCAGCAGCGTAGGATCGGGCAGCCTAGCGATCTACGAGCAGTACTTC.

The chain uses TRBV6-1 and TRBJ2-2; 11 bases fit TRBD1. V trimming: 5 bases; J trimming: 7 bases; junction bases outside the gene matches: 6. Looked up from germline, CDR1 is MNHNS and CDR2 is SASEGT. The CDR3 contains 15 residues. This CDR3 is CASSRTGGYGGELFF. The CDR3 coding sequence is TGTGCCAGCAGTCGGACAGGGGGCTATGGCGGGGAGCTGTTTTTT.